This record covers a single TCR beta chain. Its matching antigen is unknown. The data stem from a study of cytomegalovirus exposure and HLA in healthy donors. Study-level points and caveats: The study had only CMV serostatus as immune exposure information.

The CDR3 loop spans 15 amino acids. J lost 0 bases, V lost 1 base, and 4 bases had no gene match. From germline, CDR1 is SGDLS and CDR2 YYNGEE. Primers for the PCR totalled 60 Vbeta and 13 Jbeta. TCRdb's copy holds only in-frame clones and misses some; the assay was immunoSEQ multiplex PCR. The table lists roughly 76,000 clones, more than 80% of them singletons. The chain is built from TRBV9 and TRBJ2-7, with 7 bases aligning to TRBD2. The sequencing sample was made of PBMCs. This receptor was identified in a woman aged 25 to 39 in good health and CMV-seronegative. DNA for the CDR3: TGTGCCAGCAGCGTAAGTGGGGACTACTCCTACGAGCAGTACTTC. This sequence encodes CASSVSGDYSYEQYF.